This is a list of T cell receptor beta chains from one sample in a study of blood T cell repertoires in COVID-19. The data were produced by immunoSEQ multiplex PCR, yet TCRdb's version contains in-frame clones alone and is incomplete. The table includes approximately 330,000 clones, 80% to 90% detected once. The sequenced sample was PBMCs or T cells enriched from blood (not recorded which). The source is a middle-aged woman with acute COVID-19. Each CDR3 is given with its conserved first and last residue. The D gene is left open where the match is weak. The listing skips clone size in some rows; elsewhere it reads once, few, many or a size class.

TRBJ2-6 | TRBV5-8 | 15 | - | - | TGTGCCAGCAGCTTGGGAGTGGTGGGGGCCAACGTCCTGACTTTC | CASSLGVVGANVLTF
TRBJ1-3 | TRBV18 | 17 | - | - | TGTGCCAGCTCTCCCCCGGGGTCTCTGAGCTCTGGAAACACCATATATTTT | CASSPPGSLSSGNTIYF
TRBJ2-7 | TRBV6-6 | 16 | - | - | TGTGCCAGCAGGGACGTCATGGCAGGGGCTACCTACGAGCAGTACTTC | CASRDVMAGATYEQYF
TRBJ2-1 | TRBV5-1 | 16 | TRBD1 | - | TGCGCCAGCAGCGCCTCCGGGACAGGGTCTAGCAATGAGCAGTTCTTC | CASSASGTGSSNEQFF
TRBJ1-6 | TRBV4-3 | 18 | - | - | TGCGCCAGCAGCCAAGATCGTACAGGTACAGCCTCTAATTCACCCCTCCACTTT | CASSQDRTGTASNSPLHF
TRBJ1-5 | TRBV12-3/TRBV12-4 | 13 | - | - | TGTGCCAGCAGTTCAGGGGGCAATCAGCCCCAGCATTTT | CASSSGGNQPQHF
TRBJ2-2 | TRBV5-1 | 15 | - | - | TGCGCCAGCAGGCCCGGGACTGCTAACACCGGGGAGCTGTTTTTT | CASRPGTANTGELFF
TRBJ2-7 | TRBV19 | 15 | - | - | TGTGCCAGTAGTATCCTGGGGACACCAGCTTACGAGCAGTACTTC | CASSILGTPAYEQYF
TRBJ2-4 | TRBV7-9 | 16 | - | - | TGTGCCAGCAGCTTATACTCCAGGGTAGCCAAAAACATTCAGTACTTC | CASSLYSRVAKNIQYF
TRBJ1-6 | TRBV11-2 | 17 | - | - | TGTGCCAGCAGCACAAAAACCGGGACTGCTGTTAATTCACCCCTCCACTTT | CASSTKTGTAVNSPLHF
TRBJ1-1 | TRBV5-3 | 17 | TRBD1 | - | TGTGCCAGAAGCGCCCTGGACAGGAAGAGGGTGAACACTGAAGCTTTCTTT | CARSALDRKRVNTEAFF
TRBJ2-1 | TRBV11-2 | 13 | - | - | TGTGCCAGCAGCGGTGACAGACACAATGAGCAGTTCTTC | CASSGDRHNEQFF
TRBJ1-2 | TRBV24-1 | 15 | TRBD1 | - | TGTGCCACCATGGCCCAGGGGGCAAGTAACTATGGCTACACCTTC | CATMAQGASNYGYTF
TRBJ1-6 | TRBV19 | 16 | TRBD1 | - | TGTGCCAGTAGTGTCGGACAGGGGATCTATAATTCACCCCTCCACTTT | CASSVGQGIYNSPLHF
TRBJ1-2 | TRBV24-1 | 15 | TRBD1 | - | TGTGCCACCAGCTCGGACAGGGACGTTAACTATGGCTACACCTTC | CATSSDRDVNYGYTF
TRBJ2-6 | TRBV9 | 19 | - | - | TGTGCCAGCAGCGGATTTACAGGGCGACCGTTCTCTGGGGCCAACGTCCTGACTTTC | CASSGFTGRPFSGANVLTF
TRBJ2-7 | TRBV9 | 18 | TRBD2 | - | TGTGCCAGCAGCCCGGGGACTAGCGGGGGGGCCGTTCTCTACGAGCAGTACTTC | CASSPGTSGGAVLYEQYF
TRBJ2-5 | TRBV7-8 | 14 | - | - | TGTGCCAGCAGCCTTTCCAGCGCCCAAGAGACCCAGTACTTC | CASSLSSAQETQYF
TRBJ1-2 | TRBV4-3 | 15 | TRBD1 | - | TGCGCCAGCAGCCAGGGGGACAGTGGCCAACGGCGCTACACCTTC | CASSQGDSGQRRYTF
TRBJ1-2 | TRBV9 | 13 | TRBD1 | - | TGTGCCAGCAGCGCGGGACAGGCCTATGGCTACACCTTC | CASSAGQAYGYTF
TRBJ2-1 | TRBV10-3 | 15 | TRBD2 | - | TGTGCCATCAGTGAGACTAGCGGGAATATCGATGAGCAGTTCTTC | CAISETSGNIDEQFF
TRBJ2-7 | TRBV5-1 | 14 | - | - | TGCGCCAGCAGCTTACAGGGTTCCGGTGACGAGCAGTACTTC | CASSLQGSGDEQYF
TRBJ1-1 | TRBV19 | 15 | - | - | TGTGCCAGTAGTATGGGTGGGACTGGTAACACTGAAGCTTTCTTT | CASSMGGTGNTEAFF
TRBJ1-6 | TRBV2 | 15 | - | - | TGTGCCAGCACACCAACAGGGAACTATAATTCACCCCTCCACTTT | CASTPTGNYNSPLHF
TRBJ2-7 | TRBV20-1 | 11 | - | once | TGCAGTCCCTATGGGCTGAACGAGCAGTACTTC | CSPYGLNEQYF
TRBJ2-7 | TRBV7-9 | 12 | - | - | TGTGCCAGCAGCTTAGGCAGGGCCGAGCAGTACTTC | CASSLGRAEQYF
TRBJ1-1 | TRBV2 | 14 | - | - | TGTGCCAGCAGGTCGGGGGGCGCCCGAGGGAGAGCTTTCTTT | CASRSGGARGRAFF
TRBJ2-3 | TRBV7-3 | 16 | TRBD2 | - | TGTGCCAGCAGCCCAGGGACTAGCGGGAGGGGAGATACGCAGTATTTT | CASSPGTSGRGDTQYF
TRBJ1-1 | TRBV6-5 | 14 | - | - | TGTGCCACCGCCCAGGGTACAAGGAACACTGAAGCTTTCTTT | CATAQGTRNTEAFF
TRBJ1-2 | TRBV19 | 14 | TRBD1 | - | TGTGCCAGTAGCTACGACAGGGGGCGAATTGGCTACACCTTC | CASSYDRGRIGYTF
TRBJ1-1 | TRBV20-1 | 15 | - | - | TGCAGTGCTAGTCGGGGAGATCGGCTGAACACTGAAGCTTTCTTT | CSASRGDRLNTEAFF
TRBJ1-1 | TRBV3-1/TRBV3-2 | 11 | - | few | TGTGCCAGCAGCCAGAGGGCTGAAGCTTTCTTT | CASSQRAEAFF
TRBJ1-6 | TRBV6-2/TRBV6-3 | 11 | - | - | TGTGCCAGCAGTAGCGGGTCACCCCTCCACTTT | CASSSGSPLHF
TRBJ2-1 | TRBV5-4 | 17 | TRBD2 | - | TGTGCCAGCAGCCCGCGTGGGACTAGCGGGATGTATGATGAGCAGTTCTTC | CASSPRGTSGMYDEQFF
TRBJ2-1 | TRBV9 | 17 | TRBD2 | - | TGTGCCAGCAGCGTAGAGGGGACTAGCGGGAGAGTAAATGAGCAGTTCTTC | CASSVEGTSGRVNEQFF
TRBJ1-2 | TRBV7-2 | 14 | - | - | TGTGCCAGCACCTTAATAACGGGAGCGGAAAGCTACACCTTC | CASTLITGAESYTF
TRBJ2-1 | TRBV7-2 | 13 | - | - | TGTGCCAGCAGCTCGCCGGGTCCCAATGAGCAGTTCTTC | CASSSPGPNEQFF
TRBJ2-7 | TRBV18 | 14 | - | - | TGTGCCAGCTCCCCTAATGGGGGGTCGCACGAGCAGTACTTC | CASSPNGGSHEQYF